These 27 T cell receptor beta chains were all obtained from the same sample, sequenced in a study of long-term antiretroviral therapy in people with HIV. A v3.0 immunoSEQ assay was performed at survey level. Clones were sequenced by immunoSEQ multiplex PCR, and TCRdb holds only the in-frame ones, with some missing. The table includes 25,000 to 30,000 clones, about 93% detected once. The sample was unsorted PBMCs, taken almost 6.7 years after starting antiretroviral therapy. These receptors came from a woman aged 40 to 50 with HIV.

The rearrangement uses TRBV6-1 and TRBJ1-1; 10 bases are a match to TRBD1. Looked up from germline, CDR1 is MNHNS and CDR2 is SASEGT. The CDR3 has 18 residues. V shed 4 bases and J 1 base; nucleotides not matched to a gene: 12. CDR3 residues: CASSGSPTGGNWNTEAFF. CDR3 sequence (DNA): TGTGCCAGCAGTGGGTCCCCGACAGGGGGCAATTGGAACACTGAAGCTTTCTTT.

The count of this clone is one. This chain joins TRBV7-9 and TRBJ2-7, with 11 bases identical to TRBD2. The trim removed 1 base at V and 5 bases at J, leaving 10 bases unmatched. The CDR3 sequence is 17 residues long. The germline V gene has CDR1 SEHNR and CDR2 FQNEAQ (reference sequence). CDR3 protein: CASSLVVLAGVWHEQYF. The DNA for the CDR3 is TGTGCCAGCAGCTTAGTAGTACTAGCGGGGGTCTGGCACGAGCAGTACTTC.

The chain links TRBV19 to TRBJ1-1; 10 positions match TRBD1. V gave up 6 bases and J gave up 3 bases; unmatched junction bases: 4. CDR3 length: 14 amino acids. Germline V CDR1 and CDR2: LNHDA, SQIVND (reference sequence). CDR3: CASSRDRGYTEAFF. CDR3 DNA: TGTGCCAGTAGCAGGGACAGGGGATACACTGAAGCTTTCTTT.

This clone was seen a single time. CDR3 loop: CASSQGGAGGQPQHF. The CDR3 coding sequence is TGTGCCAGTAGCCAGGGTGGGGCAGGGGGACAGCCCCAGCATTTT. This rearrangement joins TRBV19 to TRBJ1-5; 7 bases align to TRBD1. The V segment lost 6 bases and the J segment 7 bases; nucleotides outside the gene matches: 12. Germline CDR1 and CDR2: LNHDA and SQIVND (reference sequence). This CDR3 comprises 15 residues.

V and J are TRBV5-1 and TRBJ2-3; D is unresolved. V lost 5 bases, J lost 2 bases, and 9 bases lay in between. The germline V gene has CDR1 SGHRS and CDR2 YFSETQ. There are 13 residues in the CDR3. In DNA, the CDR3 is TGCGCCAGCAGGCCCGAGAACACAGATACGCAGTATTTT. Amino acids: CASRPENTDTQYF.

This clone was seen just once. The J gene is TRBJ2-5, the V gene TRBV7-2; the D gene is possibly TRBD1 (5 bases). The CDR3 contains 14 residues. Germline assignment: CDR1 SGHTA and CDR2 FQGNSA. V was shortened by 4 bases and J by 4 bases, with 13 bases between the two germline ends. The CDR3 protein is CASSSVGVPETQYF. As DNA, the CDR3 is TGTGCCAGCAGCTCAGTAGGGGTTCCAGAGACCCAGTACTTC.

V usage is TRBV30 and J usage is TRBJ2-6; 10 bases are shared with TRBD2. The CDR3 consists of 15 residues. Germline CDR1 and CDR2: GTSNPN and SVGIG (reference sequence). The junction had 2 bases not matched to a gene; V was cut back by 4 bases and J by 2 bases. CDR3 nucleotides: TGTGCCTGGAACCTAGCGGGGGCTGGGGCCAACGTCCTGACTTTC. It codes for CAWNLAGAGANVLTF.

The chain links TRBV14 to TRBJ2-3, with 7 bases matching TRBD2. With V trimmed by 3 bases and J by 1 base, 7 bases remained unmatched. The CDR3 spans 16 residues. Germline V CDR1 and CDR2: SGHDN, FVKESK. CDR3 sequence (DNA): TGTGCCAGCAGCCAGGGTAGCGGGTGGGGCACAGATACGCAGTATTTT. This sequence encodes CASSQGSGWGTDTQYF.

V usage is TRBV5-1 and J usage is TRBJ2-5; no definite D call. V shed 1 base and J shed 2 bases, with 6 bases lying between them. Germline V CDR1 and CDR2: SGHRS, YFSETQ. The CDR3 is made up of 13 amino acids. CDR3 protein: CASSLYVQETQYF. CDR3 nucleotides: TGCGCCAGCAGCTTGTACGTTCAAGAGACCCAGTACTTC.

The V and J genes are TRBV19 and TRBJ1-6; no reliable D call. The V gene's germline CDR1 is LNHDA and CDR2 SQIVND (reference sequence). Trimming pared 3 bases from V and 6 bases from J, leaving 9 bases between. The CDR3 loop spans 14 amino acids. This CDR3 is CASSMEGSNSPLHF. CDR3 coding DNA: TGTGCCAGTAGTATGGAGGGCTCTAATTCACCCCTCCACTTT. The full variable domain, completed using reference TRBV19 and TRBJ1-6, is DGGITQSPKYLFRKEGQNVTLSCEQNLNHDAMYWYRQDPGQGLRLIYYSQIVNDFQKGDIAEGYSVSREKKESFPLTVTSAQKNPTAFYLCASSMEGSNSPLHFGNGTRLTVT.

This clone appeared a single time. J is TRBJ1-1 and V is TRBV28, with TRBD1 matching over 7 bases. Losses at the gene ends were 7 bases for V and 10 bases for J; bases not matched to a gene: 6. The CDR3 has 11 residues. Germline V gene sequence: CDR1 MDHEN, CDR2 SYDVKM. The CDR3 region has the DNA TGTGCCAGCACGACAGGGCCGTTAGCTTTCTTT. Translating it yields CASTTGPLAFF.

The chain combines TRBV6-5 with TRBJ1-6; the D is unclear. CDR1 and CDR2 (germline): MNHEY, SVGAGI. The V end was cut by 0 bases, the J end by 7 bases, with 7 bases between. The CDR3 runs 14 residues. The CDR3 DNA reads TGTGCCAGCAGTTACTCGATCGGGAATTCACCCCTCCACTTT. This encodes CASSYSIGNSPLHF.

The chain links TRBV14 to TRBJ2-2; TRBD1 is a possible D gene (5 bases). V lost 3 bases and J 7 bases, leaving 15 bases between the germline ends. CDR3 length equals 15 residues. In germline, CDR1 is SGHDN, CDR2 FVKESK. The CDR3 DNA reads TGTGCCAGCAGCCAGACAGACATGTTTTTCGGGGAGCTGTTTTTT. Protein sequence: CASSQTDMFFGELFF.

This chain joins TRBV19 and TRBJ2-3, with TRBD1 matching 9 bases. Germline CDR1 and CDR2: LNHDA and SQIVND (reference sequence). V lost 3 bases and J lost 0; bases outside the gene matches: 10. The CDR3 is made up of 18 amino acids. CDR3 sequence: CASSMTGTGLFSTDTQYF. The CDR3 coding sequence is TGTGCCAGTAGTATGACCGGGACAGGGCTGTTTAGCACAGATACGCAGTATTTT.

The gene calls are TRBV4-1 and TRBJ2-7; D may be TRBD1 or TRBD2 (5 bases each). Per germline, CDR1 MGHRA and CDR2 YSYEKL. The CDR3 runs 17 residues. Trimming pared 0 bases from V and 2 bases from J, leaving 17 bases between. CDR3: CASSQDKGWGITYEQYF. CDR3 bases: TGCGCCAGCAGCCAAGATAAAGGGTGGGGGATAACCTACGAGCAGTACTTC.

The rearrangement uses TRBV5-1 and TRBJ2-5; TRBD2 aligns across 8 bases. The germline V gene has CDR1 SGHRS and CDR2 YFSETQ. Unmatched junction bases numbered 13, after V lost 4 bases and J lost 5 bases. The CDR3 is 16 amino acids. The chain's CDR3 is CASSLPNPGGPETQYF. In DNA form, the CDR3 reads TGCGCCAGCAGCCTTCCCAATCCGGGGGGGCCTGAGACCCAGTACTTC.

This chain connects TRBV4-1 to TRBJ2-7; 9 nucleotides align to TRBD1. The CDR3 contains 16 residues. The V gene end was trimmed by 1 base and the J gene end by 4 bases; junction bases not matched to a gene: 8. The germline V gene has CDR1 MGHRA and CDR2 YSYEKL. The CDR3: CASSQVATGGLYEQYF. The DNA for the CDR3 is TGCGCCAGCAGCCAAGTAGCCACAGGGGGCCTGTACGAGCAGTACTTC.

By share of the sample, this clone is hyperexpanded. Here the CDR3 reads CASSIASAGGPDTQYF. CDR3 DNA: TGTGCCAGTAGTATAGCTTCAGCGGGGGGCCCGGATACGCAGTATTTT. V gene TRBV19 combines with J gene TRBJ2-3, with 9 bases lining up with TRBD2. V lost 1 base, J lost 6 bases, and 8 bases stayed unmatched. Germline V lookup: CDR1 LNHDA, CDR2 SQIVND (reference sequence). CDR3 length equals 16 residues.

CDR3 sequence (DNA): TGTGCCAGCAGTTACTCGGTTTCACCCCTCCACTTT. It yields the protein CASSYSVSPLHF. V and J are TRBV6-5 and TRBJ1-6; D not certain. V lost 0 bases to trimming and J lost 9 bases, with 3 bases between them. The CDR3 length is 12 residues. Germline V gives CDR1 MNHEY, CDR2 SVGAGI.

This chain uses TRBV5-1 with TRBJ2-1; D may be TRBD1 (5 bases). CDR1 is SGHRS and CDR2 is YFSETQ in the germline V gene. The V gene lost 3 bases and the J gene lost 0 bases, with 13 bases spanning the gap. The CDR3 loop spans 16 amino acids. The CDR3 DNA follows: TGCGCCAGCAGCTGGGGCGACGGAAGCTCCTACAATGAGCAGTTCTTC. Residues: CASSWGDGSSYNEQFF.

The rearrangement links TRBV5-1 to TRBJ1-4, with 9 positions matching TRBD1. Germline assignment: CDR1 SGHRS and CDR2 YFSETQ. CDR3 size: 15 residues. J gave up 8 bases and V 0 bases, and 5 bases lay outside the gene matches. CDR3 nucleotides: TGCGCCAGCAGCTTGGAGGGGACAGGGTGGGAAAAACTGTTTTTT. It translates to CASSLEGTGWEKLFF.

In its sample, this clone was seen a few times. V is TRBV7-9 and J is TRBJ1-2; D unresolved. This CDR3 contains 13 residues. Deletions cut 8 bases from V and 6 bases from J, with 16 bases between. Germline V gives CDR1 SEHNR, CDR2 FQNEAQ (reference sequence). CDR3 sequence (DNA): TGTGCCAGCGCCCAAACCCGGGTAGATGGCTACACCTTC. This translates into CASAQTRVDGYTF.

V usage is TRBV19 and J usage is TRBJ2-7; 10 nucleotides align to TRBD2. V was pared by 4 bases and J by 2 bases, with 5 bases of the junction left unmatched. Germline CDR1 reads LNHDA; CDR2 reads SQIVND (reference sequence). The CDR3 runs to 15 residues. CDR3 in amino acids: CASSRTSGFTYEQYF. In DNA form, the CDR3 reads TGTGCCAGTAGTAGGACTAGCGGATTTACCTACGAGCAGTACTTC. Full variable domain (rest looked up from reference TRBV19 and TRBJ2-7): DGGITQSPKYLFRKEGQNVTLSCEQNLNHDAMYWYRQDPGQGLRLIYYSQIVNDFQKGDIAEGYSVSREKKESFPLTVTSAQKNPTAFYLCASSRTSGFTYEQYFGPGTRLTVT.

This chain joins TRBV2 and TRBJ1-2, with D maybe TRBD1 (6 bases). Germline values: CDR1 SNHLY, CDR2 FYNNEI. This CDR3 comprises 15 residues. V lost 3 bases, J lost 0 bases, and 11 bases lay in between. CDR3 sequence (DNA): TGTGCCAGCAGTGAGAGGGACACTGCTAACTATGGCTACACCTTC. It translates to CASSERDTANYGYTF.

The V gene is TRBV5-3, the J gene TRBJ1-1, with 7 bases fitting TRBD1. TRBV5-3 is identified as an open reading frame with a role that is uncertain. The trim removed 4 bases at V and 0 bases at J, leaving 12 bases unmatched. The CDR3 has 17 amino acids. The CDR3 DNA follows: TGTGCCAGAAGCCGGGCCCGACAGGGTACCGTGAACACTGAAGCTTTCTTT. Translation: CARSRARQGTVNTEAFF.

This clone is a singleton in its sample. J is TRBJ1-2 and V is TRBV16; D gene ambiguous. V lost 3 bases to trimming and J lost 3 bases, with 11 bases between them. The CDR3 loop spans 14 amino acids. Per the germline V gene, CDR1 is KGHSY and CDR2 is FQNENV. CDR3 DNA: TGTGCCAGCAGCCAGGACCCGGAGGACTATGGCTACACCTTC. Amino acids: CASSQDPEDYGYTF.

The chain employs TRBV2 and TRBJ1-6; no definite D call. V gave up 7 bases and J gave up 11 bases, with 21 bases separating them. CDR1 is SNHLY, CDR2 FYNNEI, per germline. The CDR3 is 15 residues long. This CDR3 reads CASTQRSDGLAPLHF. CDR3 coding DNA: TGTGCCAGCACCCAACGGAGCGACGGCCTCGCACCCCTCCACTTT.